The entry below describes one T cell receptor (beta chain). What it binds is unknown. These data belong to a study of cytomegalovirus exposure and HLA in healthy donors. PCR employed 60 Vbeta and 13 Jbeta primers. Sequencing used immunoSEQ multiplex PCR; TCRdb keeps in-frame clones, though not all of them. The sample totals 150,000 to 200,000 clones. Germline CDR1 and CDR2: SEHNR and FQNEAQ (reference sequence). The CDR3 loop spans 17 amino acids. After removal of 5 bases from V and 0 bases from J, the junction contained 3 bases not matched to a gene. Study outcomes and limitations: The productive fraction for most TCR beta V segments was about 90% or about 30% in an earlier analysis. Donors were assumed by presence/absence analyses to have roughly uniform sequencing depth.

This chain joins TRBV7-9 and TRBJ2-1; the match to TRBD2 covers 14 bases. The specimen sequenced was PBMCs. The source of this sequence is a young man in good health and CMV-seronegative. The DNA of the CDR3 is TGTGCCAGCAGCCCAGGGACTAGCGGGAGCTCCTACAATGAGCAGTTCTTC. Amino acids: CASSPGTSGSSYNEQFF.